This entry describes one TCR beta chain. The data are from a study of Graves' ophthalmopathy and Graves' hyperthyroidism. The overall study: Peripheral blood was gathered at the point of initial diagnosis, before any treatment started.

Ophthalmopathy donors were characterized by moderate-to-severe activity, CAS of at least 3, NOSPECS of at least 4, and duration under 3 months. Diagnosis relied on clinical symptoms, serum thyroxine, TRAb, thyroid ultrasound and orbital computed tomography. Germline-derived CDR1 and CDR2 are SNHLY and FYNNEI. This CDR3 is built from 13 residues. V lost 6 bases, J lost 8 bases, and 14 bases lay in between. Scientists amplified the TCR beta CDR3 regions from RNA transcripts. First-round RT-PCR used HTBI primers; second-round multiplex PCR followed. Via MiXCR, TCRdb re-called the multiplex PCR reads, giving one row per CDR3 protein. The data contain 650,000 to 900,000 distinct CDR3 sequences, 40% of them singletons.

The TCR comes from an adult man with Graves' ophthalmopathy. This chain joins TRBV2 and TRBJ1-5; a weak D match, TRBD1 (5 bases). Input material: peripheral blood. The CDR3 here is CASRGPWNEPQHF. The CDR3 nucleotides are TGTGCCAGCAGGGGACCGTGGAATGAGCCCCAGCATTTT.